Following are 3 T cell receptor beta chains from one sample sequenced in a study of CD8+CD57+ T cells in acquired aplastic anemia. Genomic DNA acted as the template from which TCR beta VDJ combination and CDR3 sequence profiling were carried out. TCRdb redid the calling of the reads with MiXCR, one entry per CDR3 protein. In the table there are about 170,000 distinct CDR3 sequences, about three fifths of which are singletons. Sequenced: sorted CD4+, CD8+, or CD8+CD57+ T cells (not recorded which) from PBMCs. The receptors shown here come from a human donor in good health.

V and J are TRBV19 and TRBJ1-5; D might be TRBD1 (5 bases). This CDR3 comprises 15 residues. Germline V gene lookup returns CDR1 LNHDA and CDR2 SQIVND (reference sequence). V lost 5 bases, J lost 1 base, and 12 bases lay in between. DNA for the CDR3: TGTGCCAGTAGTGGTGAGGGACTAAGCAATCAGCCCCAGCATTTT. This codes for CASSGEGLSNQPQHF.

As to this clonotype: This may be a read error, as it is one base from a much larger clone. The chain joins TRBV4-1 to TRBJ1-1; no definite D call. CDR1 is MGHRA and CDR2 is YSYEKL in the germline V gene. The V and J ends lost 4 bases and 4 bases respectively, with 22 bases between them. This CDR3 is built from 17 residues. The CDR3 loop reads CASSRTSDGLGSTEAFF. The DNA for the CDR3 is TGCGCCAGCAGCCGGACGTCCGATGGACTGGGAAGCACTGAAGCTTTCTTT.

To note about this clonotype: A much more abundant neighbour one base away suggests this may be a read error. J is TRBJ2-7 and V is TRBV11-3, with D possibly TRBD1 on 6 matching bases. CDR1 is SGHNT and CDR2 is YENEEA in the germline V gene. V was cut by 4 bases and J by 7 bases, with 17 bases left in between. There are 14 residues in the CDR3. The CDR3 DNA reads as TGTGCCAGCAGCTCTTCGTCGACAGGCCTTGAGCAGTACTTC. It translates to CASSSSSTGLEQYF.